There are many counts of the clone carrying this T cell receptor beta chain. Its antigen remains unknown. The data originate from a study of T cells in Graves' hyperthyroidism and ophthalmopathy. Study conclusions and caveats: Blood samples included most of the expanded thyroid clonotypes exceeding 0.001. A model of 13 V-J features distinguished ophthalmopathy from stable hyperthyroidism.

Template material for amplifying TCR beta CDR3 regions consisted of RNA transcripts. Primed by the HTBI set, a first-round RT-PCR was run on the TCR CDR3. TCRdb passed the multiplex PCR reads through MiXCR, listing each CDR3 protein once. The sample lists about 570,000 distinct CDR3 sequences; about 43% were seen once. Exclusion criteria comprised uncontrolled infection, other autoimmune disease, pregnancy or lactation. The specimen sequenced was peripheral blood or thyroid tissue (not recorded which). The sequence was collected from an adult woman with Graves' disease, either hyperthyroidism or ophthalmopathy (not recorded which).

The CDR3 DNA reads TGCAGTGCTGCCAAGGGACAGGGCAGTAACTATGGCTACACCTTC. Translating gives CSAAKGQGSNYGYTF. The V and J genes are TRBV20-1 and TRBJ1-2, with 9 nucleotides matching TRBD1. The CDR3 loop spans 15 amino acids. Germline V gene sequence: CDR1 DFQATT, CDR2 SNEGSKA (reference sequence). The V segment lost 5 bases and the J segment 1 base; nucleotides outside the gene matches: 8.